The 26 T cell receptor beta chains below were found in one sample sequenced in a study of tumor and adjacent non-tumor tissue in lung cancer. This sample's RNA came from whole unsorted tissue. More than 3 cm separated this lung sample from the edge of the tumor. Three rounds of nested PCR, following a modified ARM-PCR protocol, produced the TCRbeta library. Each CDR3 protein gets one entry after TCRdb re-called the multiplex PCR reads with MiXCR. The sample consists of approximately 44,000 distinct CDR3 sequences, more than 50% of them appearing once. Input material: distant non-tumor lung tissue. These receptors came from a man aged 50-60 years with non-small cell lung cancer.

About this clonotype itself: This clone may be a read error of a much larger clone one base away. The chain has TRBV20-1 and TRBJ2-1, with TRBD2 identical over 8 bases. Germline values: CDR1 DFQATT, CDR2 SNEGSKA (reference sequence). The CDR3 extends over 13 amino acids. CDR3 sequence reads: CNPWTSRNNEQFF. The CDR3 DNA is TGCAATCCTTGGACTAGCAGGAACAATGAGCAGTTCTTC.

Regarding this clonotype: The junction departs from the called germline gene at one end, perhaps through a read error. The rearrangement uses TRBV5-4 and TRBJ2-2; 7 nucleotides align to TRBD2. The CDR3 is made up of 15 amino acids. The germline CDR1 and CDR2 sequences are SGHNT and YYREEE (reference sequence). The CDR3 DNA reads as TGTGCCAACAGCTATGGGACTATGAACACCGGGGAGCTGTTTTTT. It translates to CANSYGTMNTGELFF.

This clonotype was detected a few times. The V call is TRBV20-1, the J call TRBJ2-1, with 11 bases matching TRBD2. The CDR3 is 14 amino acids. The germline V gene encodes CDR1 DFQATT and CDR2 SNEGSKA (reference sequence). Germline trimming cut 7 bases from V and 7 bases from J; bases unmatched to any gene: 9. CDR3 amino acids: CSVGGGTSGNEQFF. Written as DNA, the CDR3 is TGCAGTGTGGGGGGCGGGACTAGCGGTAATGAGCAGTTCTTC.

This clonotype was observed at least ten times. The rearrangement joins TRBV20-1 to TRBJ1-2; D remains ambiguous. The CDR3 runs 12 residues. Per the germline V gene, CDR1 is DFQATT and CDR2 is SNEGSKA (reference sequence). The V end was cut by 0 bases, the J end by 4 bases, with 6 bases between. CDR3 bases: TGCAGTGCTAGAGAGGGGATCTATGGCTACACCTTC. Translating gives CSAREGIYGYTF.

Points on this clonotype: This may stem from a read error, because a much larger clone lies one nucleotide away. CDR3 bases: TGTGCCAACATCACCGGGACTAGCGGAAAATACGAGCAGTACTTC. This sequence encodes CANITGTSGKYEQYF. The rearrangement joins TRBV28 to TRBJ2-7; 11 nucleotides line up with TRBD2. J gave up 4 bases and V 10 bases, and 12 bases lay outside the gene matches. The CDR3 is 15 amino acids. The V gene's germline CDR1 is MDHEN and CDR2 SYDVKM.

A note on this clonotype: One end of the junction varies from germline; a read error may be responsible. This sequence joins TRBV5-6 and TRBJ2-3, with a tentative D call TRBD1 (6 bases). This CDR3 has 13 amino acids. Germline CDR1 reads SGHDT; CDR2 reads YYEEEE. The chain's CDR3 is CASSLRGSDMQYF. The CDR3 bases are TGTGCCAGCAGCCTCAGGGGATCGGATATGCAGTATTTT.

A word on this clonotype: One junction end does not reproduce the germline sequence, and a read error may be involved. This chain links TRBV4-1 with TRBJ1-2; D might be TRBD1 (6 bases). In germline, CDR1 is MGHRA, CDR2 YSYEKL. The CDR3 has 17 residues. The CDR3 is CASSEHEGGLSNYDYTF. For the CDR3, the DNA is TGCGCCAGCAGCGAACACGAGGGGGGTCTATCTAACTATGACTACACCTTC.

The sample holds many counts of this clonotype. V is TRBV20-1 and J is TRBJ2-5; D not certain. Per the germline V gene, CDR1 is DFQATT and CDR2 is SNEGSKA (reference sequence). Between the trimmed V and J ends, which lost 1 base and 5 bases, there was a span of 11 bases. CDR3 length equals 13 residues. For the CDR3, the DNA is TGCAGTGCTAGAGGCGCGGATGGGGAGACCCAGTACTTC. This encodes CSARGADGETQYF.

As regards this clonotype: This may arise from a read error, as a much more abundant clone is one base away. The chain has TRBV12-3 or TRBV12-4 and TRBJ2-3, with D possibly being TRBD1 or TRBD2 (5 bases each). The CDR3 is 15 amino acids. The CDR3 loop is CASSIRDRSTGTQYF. CDR3 coding DNA: TGTGCCAGCAGTATCCGGGACCGGAGCACAGGTACGCAGTATTTT.

As concerns this clonotype: The junction differs from germline at one of its ends, possibly a read error. The chain links TRBV6-5 to TRBJ1-1; D gene unclear. The germline V gene encodes CDR1 MNHEY and CDR2 SVGAGI. The CDR3 contains 14 residues. The CDR3 loop reads CVSSGRSSASEAFF. Here the CDR3 DNA reads TGTGTCAGCAGTGGACGGAGCTCGGCCTCTGAAGCTTTCTTT.

This clonotype has only one observation. Its ends do not fully match the called genes, so a read error is possible. J is TRBJ2-1 and V is TRBV4-2; D is tentatively TRBD1 or TRBD2 (5 bases each). The V gene's germline CDR1 is LGHNA and CDR2 YNFKEQ. The CDR3 loop spans 14 amino acids. CDR3 sequence (DNA): TGTGCCAGCAGTCAAGAAGAGGGGCGTAATGAGCAGTTGTTC. Its translation is CASSQEEGRNEQLF.

On this clonotype itself: An end of the junction differs from the germline gene, which may be a read error. This chain connects TRBV18 to TRBJ2-5; D unresolved. The DNA matches TRBJ2-1 better at its end, which makes the J call doubtful. The CDR3 consists of 12 residues. The germline V gene has CDR1 KGHSH and CDR2 LQKENI. CDR3 sequence reads: CAGSPDQETQFF. CDR3 sequence (DNA): TGTGCCGGCTCACCAGACCAAGAGACCCAGTTCTTC.

This clonotype was seen ten or more times. The chain recombines TRBV10-3 with TRBJ1-1; 7 bases line up with TRBD1. Germline loops: CDR1 ENHRY, CDR2 SYGVKD. This CDR3 spans 15 amino acids. Trimming cost V 5 bases and J 5 bases; bases outside gene matches: 11. The CDR3 DNA is TGTGCCATCAGTAAAGACAGGGCGGGAACGACTGAAGCTTTCTTT. Protein sequence: CAISKDRAGTTEAFF.

This clonotype was recorded at least ten times. V and J are TRBV6-4 and TRBJ1-2; no definite D call. Trimming removed 2 bases from V and 7 bases from J, with 14 bases in between. This CDR3 is built from 14 residues. Germline lookup yields CDR1 MRHNA and CDR2 SNTAGT. CDR3 bases: TGTGCCAGCAGTGACAGGGCAGGTACCTCTGGCTACACCTTC. Protein product: CASSDRAGTSGYTF.

Regarding this clonotype: Sequence at one end of the junction differs from germline and may be a read error. The V and J genes are TRBV20-1 and TRBJ2-5; 12 bases are a match to TRBD2. The CDR3 length is 14 residues. CDR1 and CDR2 (germline): DFQATT, SNEGSKA (reference sequence). The CDR3 bases are TGTAGTGCTAGCGGGAGGGCCCTCGGGAAGACTCAGTACTTC. It specifies CSASGRALGKTQYF.

The rearrangement joins TRBV6-5 to TRBJ2-2; tentative D call: TRBD2 (5 bases). This CDR3 has 14 amino acids. Germline assignment: CDR1 MNHEY and CDR2 SVGAGI. V gave up 6 bases and J gave up 2 bases, with 10 bases separating them. As DNA, the CDR3 is TGTGCCAGCAGGCGGGCACTTAACACCGGGGAGCTGTTTTTT. This codes for CASRRALNTGELFF.

In regard to this clonotype: Mismatch with germline at one junction end may stem from a read error. The chain has TRBV6-5 and TRBJ2-5; D unresolved. CDR1 is MNHEY, CDR2 SVGAGI, per germline. There are 12 residues in the CDR3. CDR3 amino acids: CTSRNSQETQYF. CDR3 nucleotide sequence: TGTACCAGTAGGAACTCACAAGAGACCCAGTACTTC.

This clonotype has a count of ten or more. CDR3 in DNA: TGTGCCAGCAGCTTAGGCCCAGGGACAGGGGAGATGTTCGGGGCCAACGTCCTGACTTTC. This codes for CASSLGPGTGEMFGANVLTF. The chain links TRBV7-9 to TRBJ2-6, with 10 bases identical to TRBD1. Germline CDR1 is SEHNR and CDR2 is FQNEAQ (reference sequence). V was clipped by 1 base and J by 4 bases; unmatched bases: 13. The CDR3 extends over 20 amino acids.

DNA for the CDR3: TGTGCCAGCAGCTTAGGTGGGACAGGGTACAATGAGCAGTTCTTC. Protein: CASSLGGTGYNEQFF. The rearrangement joins TRBV11-2 to TRBJ2-1; the match to TRBD1 covers 9 bases. V lost 1 base, J lost 4 bases, and 2 bases stayed unmatched. Germline V gives CDR1 SGHAT, CDR2 FQNNGV. The CDR3 covers 15 residues.

V gene TRBV11-2 combines with J gene TRBJ2-3; TRBD2 matches 7 bases. The length of the CDR3 is 19 residues. CDR1 SGHAT and CDR2 FQNNGV come from the germline V gene. The junction had 22 bases not matched to a gene; V was cut back by 9 bases and J by 1 base. CDR3 coding DNA: TGTGCCAGTTGCTTATCTAGAGCGGCGGGAGTACGAGGCACAGATACGCAGTATTTT. Translation gives CASCLSRAAGVRGTDTQYF. Combining the CDR3 with reference TRBV11-2 and TRBJ2-3 gives the whole variable domain EAGVAQSPRYKIIEKRQSVAFWCNPISGHATLYWYQQILGQGPKLLIQFQNNGVVDDSQLPKDRFSAERLKGVDSTLKIQPAKLEDSAVYLCASCLSRAAGVRGTDTQYFGPGTRLTVL.

This clonotype has a single count. The chain has TRBV29-1 and TRBJ2-5, with 7 bases fitting TRBD1. V trimming: 8 bases; J trimming: 5 bases; junction bases outside the gene matches: 14. The CDR3 runs 14 residues. CDR1 is SQVTM, CDR2 ANQGSEA, per germline. For the CDR3, the DNA is TGCAGCTTTGTACCAGGGGACAGCCAGGAGACCCAGTACTTC. Translation gives CSFVPGDSQETQYF.

Here the CDR3 reads CASSRTSTEAFF. The CDR3 nucleotides are TGTGCCAGCAGTCGTACCTCCACTGAAGCTTTCTTT. This sequence joins TRBV11-3 and TRBJ1-1; D not resolved. The V end was cut by 6 bases, the J end by 4 bases, with 9 bases between. Germline CDR1 and CDR2: SGHNT and YENEEA. The CDR3 extends over 12 amino acids.

About this clonotype itself: Given the absence of the conserved phenylalanine or tryptophan at the CDR3 end, a read error is likely. This rearrangement joins TRBV4-2 to TRBJ2-1, with 7 bases lining up with TRBD2. Trimming at V came to 0 bases and at J to 13 bases, leaving 6 bases not matched to a gene. In germline, CDR1 is LGHNA, CDR2 YNFKEQ. This CDR3 region has 13 residues. CDR3 DNA: TGTGCCAGCAGCCAAGAATACGGGAGGTCTCAGTTCTAC. Protein product: CASSQEYGRSQFY.

This clonotype has ten or more counts. This chain connects TRBV20-1 to TRBJ2-5, with TRBD2 matching over 7 bases. The CDR3 sequence is 11 residues long. CDR1 DFQATT and CDR2 SNEGSKA come from the germline V gene (reference sequence). Trimming at V came to 4 bases and at J to 7 bases, leaving 3 bases not matched to a gene. The CDR3: CSATWGGTQYF. In nucleotides, the CDR3 is TGCAGTGCTACGTGGGGGGGGACCCAGTACTTC.

About this clonotype: Compared with germline, one end of the junction differs, possibly owing to a read error. The chain employs TRBV29-1 and TRBJ1-1; no definite D call. Germline CDR1 and CDR2: SQVTM and ANQGSEA. This CDR3 region has 12 residues. The CDR3 sequence: CCARVGDTESFF. CDR3 DNA sequence: TGCTGCGCTAGGGTGGGCGACACTGAATCTTTCTTT.

In this sample, this clonotype turned up many times. The rearrangement joins TRBV12-3 or TRBV12-4 to TRBJ1-1; D not resolved. Trimming left V 4 bases short and J 0 bases short, with 12 bases between. The CDR3 runs 15 residues. CDR3 in amino acids: CASSYRREMNTEAFF. In DNA form, the CDR3 reads TGTGCCAGCAGTTACCGACGGGAGATGAACACTGAAGCTTTCTTT.